A selection of T cell receptor beta chains follows, all from one sample in a study of blood T cells in healthy people across ages. TCRdb used MiXCR to reprocess the 5' RACE reads, holding one entry per CDR3 protein. The sample gives hundreds of thousands of distinct CDR3 sequences, around 21% of which show up once; roughly 3.7% is in the top ten. The sequencing input was blood. The receptors were gathered from a man between 65 and 80 years old in good health. CDR3s include the opening cysteine and the closing phenylalanine or tryptophan. A D gene is named only where the DNA matches it firmly. Part of the rows lack a size; the others show once, few, many or a class for expanded clones.

D gene	J gene	V gene	clone size	CDR3 DNA	CDR3 protein
-	TRBJ1-1	TRBV6-2/TRBV6-3	-	TGTGCCAGCACGAGGACAAACATGAACACTGAAGCTTTCTTT	CASTRTNMNTEAFF
TRBD2	TRBJ2-3	TRBV20-1	few	TGCAGTGCCGAGCGGACTAGCGGGAGCCCAGATACGCAGTATTTT	CSAERTSGSPDTQYF
TRBD2	TRBJ2-7	TRBV29-1	-	TGCAGCGCAGAGCGGGAAAGAGGTAACGAGCAGTACTTC	CSAERERGNEQYF
TRBD1	TRBJ1-1	TRBV20-1	-	TGCAGTGCTAGTCACAGGGGGCGGGACACTGAAGCTTTCTTT	CSASHRGRDTEAFF
TRBD2	TRBJ2-7	TRBV27	-	TGTGCCAGCAGGGGACTAGCGGGGTTTCCCTACGAGCAGTACTTC	CASRGLAGFPYEQYF
TRBD2	TRBJ2-1	TRBV5-1	-	TGCGCCAGCAGCTCAACTAGCGGGTTCTACAATGAGCAGTTCTTC	CASSSTSGFYNEQFF
-	TRBJ2-3	TRBV29-1	medium-sized	TGCAGCGTTGAAAGAGGGTTCGGCACAGATACGCAGTATTTT	CSVERGFGTDTQYF
TRBD2	TRBJ2-1	TRBV20-1	-	TGCAGTGCTAGAGGACTAGCGGGATCTAGCGAGCAGTTCTTC	CSARGLAGSSEQFF
-	TRBJ2-7	TRBV2	-	TGTGCCAGCAGGCCCGGGGGGCCCTCCTACGAGCAGTACTTC	CASRPGGPSYEQYF
-	TRBJ2-5	TRBV14	-	TGTGCCAGCAGCCAACCCCACAGGGAGGAGACCCAGTACTTC	CASSQPHREETQYF
-	TRBJ1-1	TRBV2	-	TGTGCCAGCAGTGCATTTCAACCGAACACTGAAGCTTTCTTT	CASSAFQPNTEAFF
-	TRBJ2-1	TRBV9	few	TGTGCCAGCAGCGTAGATAGGCGCGGGGCATACAATGAGCAGTTCTTC	CASSVDRRGAYNEQFF
TRBD1	TRBJ2-5	TRBV5-1	-	TGCGCCAGCAGAGCCGGGACAGGGTTAGAGACCCAGTACTTC	CASRAGTGLETQYF
-	TRBJ2-5	TRBV7-7	few	TGTGCTAGCAGCTTAGCGCCCGGGGAAGGAGAGACCCAGTACTTC	CASSLAPGEGETQYF
-	TRBJ2-6	TRBV5-6	few	TGTGCCAGCAGCTTGGCCTTCCTCTCTGGGGCCAACGTCCTGACTTTC	CASSLAFLSGANVLTF
-	TRBJ2-3	TRBV2	-	TGTGCCAGCAGCGGGAACAGGGCCTACAAAGATACGCAGTATTTT	CASSGNRAYKDTQYF
-	TRBJ2-1	TRBV20-1	-	TGCAGTGCGGACAACAGGGATGAGCAGTTCTTC	CSADNRDEQFF
TRBD2	TRBJ2-1	TRBV3-1	few	TGTGCCAGCAGCCAAGCCCCGGGACTAGGGCGCAATGAGCAGTTCTTC	CASSQAPGLGRNEQFF
TRBD1	TRBJ2-7	TRBV20-1	-	TGCAGTGCTAGAGCGGGACAGTCGATCTACGAGCAGTACTTC	CSARAGQSIYEQYF
-	TRBJ2-1	TRBV9	-	TGTGCCAGCAGCGACGGGTGGGGACTTGGGAATGAGCAGTTCTTC	CASSDGWGLGNEQFF
-	TRBJ2-1	TRBV7-2	-	TGTGCCAGCAGGAGGGTAGCAGGCGAGAATGAGCAGTTCTTC	CASRRVAGENEQFF
TRBD2	TRBJ2-2	TRBV4-1	many	TGCGCCAGCAGCCCCACCCTAGGACTAGCGGGAATTTCTGCCGGGGAGCTGTTTTTT	CASSPTLGLAGISAGELFF
TRBD1	TRBJ2-3	TRBV10-3	-	TGTGCCGTAACCCGGGACAGTGGAGATACGCAGTATTTT	CAVTRDSGDTQYF
-	TRBJ2-7	TRBV6-5	few	TGTGCCAGCAGTCAAGAAAGGGGAGTACAGTACTTC	CASSQERGVQYF
-	TRBJ2-5	TRBV7-2	-	TGTGCCAGCAGCTTAGCGACAAGCCAAGAGACCCAGTACTTC	CASSLATSQETQYF
-	TRBJ1-2	TRBV30	few	TGTGCCTGGGTGCCCTCGGGGGGGGCTCTTGGCTACACCTTC	CAWVPSGGALGYTF
TRBD2	TRBJ2-3	TRBV6-5	-	TGTGCCAGCAGTTACTCCGGACTAGCGGGGCTCGGCACAGATACGCAGTATTTT	CASSYSGLAGLGTDTQYF
-	TRBJ2-1	TRBV29-1	few	TGCAGCGTTGACAGGGGAGAGGTAGGTGAGCAGTTCTTC	CSVDRGEVGEQFF
-	TRBJ2-1	TRBV5-6	-	TGTGCCAGCAGCGCGTTAGCGACCTACAATGAGCAGTTCTTC	CASSALATYNEQFF
TRBD1	TRBJ1-4	TRBV20-1	-	TGCGGTGTACCGGGACAGGGGGGCACTAATGAAAAACTGTTTTTT	CGVPGQGGTNEKLFF
TRBD1	TRBJ2-7	TRBV12-3/TRBV12-4	-	TGTGCCAGCAGTTCATGGACAGGCTCCTACGAGCAGTACTTC	CASSSWTGSYEQYF
-	TRBJ2-2	TRBV29-1	few	TGCAGCGTTGAAGTTTCCGGTAAAGGGGAGCTGTTTTTT	CSVEVSGKGELFF
-	TRBJ2-3	TRBV20-1	few	TGCAGTGCTAGAGCGGGATCCGCCGGAGATACGCAGTATTTT	CSARAGSAGDTQYF
-	TRBJ2-5	TRBV29-1	few	TGCAGCGTTGTCGGAGGGGATGAGACCCAGTACTTC	CSVVGGDETQYF
TRBD2	TRBJ2-7	TRBV5-1	-	TGCGCCAGCGAAAGGACTAGCGGGAGTTACGAGCAGTACTTC	CASERTSGSYEQYF
-	TRBJ2-5	TRBV4-1	-	TGCGCCAGCAGCCAAGCGGGGGCGCCTGATGAGACCCAGTACTTC	CASSQAGAPDETQYF
TRBD2	TRBJ2-7	TRBV5-1	few	TGCGCCAGCAGCTTATCTAGCGGGAGCATCCCTGTATACGAGCAGTACTTC	CASSLSSGSIPVYEQYF
TRBD2	TRBJ2-1	TRBV9	-	TGTGCCAGCAGCCCCCAGACTAGCGGGGATGAGCAGTTCTTC	CASSPQTSGDEQFF
-	TRBJ1-6	TRBV10-3	few	TGTGCCATCAGTACCCGGGACGGAAATTCACCCCTCCACTTT	CAISTRDGNSPLHF
TRBD2	TRBJ2-1	TRBV20-1	-	TGCAGTGCCCCCCGAGGGACTAGCGGGAGAAAGGAGCAGTTCTTC	CSAPRGTSGRKEQFF
-	TRBJ2-1	TRBV20-1	-	TGCAGTGCTGGGCGCGGGGAGGCGGGTTACAATGAGCAGTTCTTC	CSAGRGEAGYNEQFF
-	TRBJ2-2	TRBV5-6	few	TGTGCCAGCAGCTTGGGGGTCGGCACCGGGGAGCTGTTTTTT	CASSLGVGTGELFF
TRBD1	TRBJ1-2	TRBV5-1	-	TGCGCCAGCGGGGAATCGACAGGGCCTTATGGCTACACCTTC	CASGESTGPYGYTF
TRBD2	TRBJ2-7	TRBV13	-	TGTGCCAGCAGCTTTGGACTAGCGGGACGAAGTTACGAGCAGTACTTC	CASSFGLAGRSYEQYF
TRBD1	TRBJ2-7	TRBV6-6	-	TGTGCCAGCACCCCAATAGCCGGGACAGGGTACCACGAGCAGTACTTC	CASTPIAGTGYHEQYF